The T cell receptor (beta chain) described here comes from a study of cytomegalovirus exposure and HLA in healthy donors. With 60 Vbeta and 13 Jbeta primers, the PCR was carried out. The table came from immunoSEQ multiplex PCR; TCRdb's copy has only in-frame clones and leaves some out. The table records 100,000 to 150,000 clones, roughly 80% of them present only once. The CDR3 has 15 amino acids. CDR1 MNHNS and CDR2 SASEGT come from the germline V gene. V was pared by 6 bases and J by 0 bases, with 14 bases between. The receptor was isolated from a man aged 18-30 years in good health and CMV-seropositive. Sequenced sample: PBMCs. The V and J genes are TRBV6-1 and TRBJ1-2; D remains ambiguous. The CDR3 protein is CASSAEETANYGYTF. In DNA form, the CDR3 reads TGTGCCAGCAGCGCGGAGGAGACCGCTAACTATGGCTACACCTTC.